The 32 T cell receptor beta chains in this list originate from one sample, sequenced in a study of response to subunit inactivated influenza vaccine. In TCRdb, the RT-PCR reads were re-called with MiXCR into one record per CDR3 protein. The sample has more than 400,000 distinct CDR3 sequences; roughly 7.9% are singletons. The sample was PBMCs from blood, taken 23 months after vaccination. The receptors here all came from a man between 50 and 70 years old who received an inactivated influenza vaccine.

This clonotype was detected only a few times. This chain connects TRBV28 to TRBJ2-1; 11 bases map to TRBD2. The CDR3 is made up of 15 amino acids. Losses at the gene ends were 5 bases for V and 6 bases for J; bases not matched to a gene: 6. Germline V CDR1 and CDR2: MDHEN, SYDVKM. The DNA for the CDR3 is TGTGCCAGCAGTCTAGCGGGAGGCCCGGTCAATGAGCAGTTCTTC. It encodes CASSLAGGPVNEQFF.

CDR3 amino acids: CASSLRQGKDQPQHF. In DNA, the CDR3 is TGTGCCAGCAGCTTGCGACAGGGCAAGGATCAGCCCCAGCATTTT. This chain links TRBV6-1 with TRBJ1-5; 7 positions agree with TRBD1. The J segment lost 5 bases and the V segment lost 6 bases, leaving 10 bases of the junction unmatched. The germline gives CDR1 MNHNS, CDR2 SASEGT. The CDR3 is made up of 15 amino acids.

By share of the sample, this clonotype is medium-sized. The chain combines TRBV10-3 with TRBJ1-2; TRBD1 is a possible D gene (6 bases). V lost 0 bases, J lost 1 base, and 21 bases lay in between. Germline values: CDR1 ENHRY, CDR2 SYGVKD. CDR3 length: 19 residues. The DNA of the CDR3 is TGTGCCATCAGTGAGTCTACGGGGCAGGGGTCGAACTTTAACTATGGCTACACCTTC. This codes for CAISESTGQGSNFNYGYTF.

This clonotype was counted between two and nine times. This rearrangement joins TRBV11-2 to TRBJ2-5, with 8 bases lining up with TRBD2. The J segment lost 1 base and the V segment lost 5 bases, leaving 6 bases of the junction unmatched. CDR1 is SGHAT, CDR2 FQNNGV, per germline. The CDR3 sequence is 15 residues long. CDR3 nucleotides: TGTGCCAGCAGCCCCTCGGGAGGGGTCCAAGAGACCCAGTACTTC. This encodes CASSPSGGVQETQYF.

The chain combines TRBV5-6 with TRBJ1-5, with TRBD1 matching 11 bases. The CDR3 is 15 residues long. CDR1 and CDR2 from the germline V gene are SGHDT and YYEEEE. J lost 5 bases, V lost 5 bases, and 6 bases had no gene match. CDR3 bases: TGTGCCAGCAGTAGGGACAGGGGGAGTCATCAGCCCCAGCATTTT. It yields the protein CASSRDRGSHQPQHF.

This clonotype was observed at least ten times. The chain carries TRBV5-1 and TRBJ2-7, with 7 bases matching TRBD1. V was clipped by 4 bases and J by 2 bases; unmatched bases: 6. From germline, CDR1 is SGHRS and CDR2 YFSETQ. CDR3 length equals 14 residues. CDR3 sequence (DNA): TGCGCCAGCAGCATTCGACAGGGAGCCTACGAGCAGTACTTC. This sequence encodes CASSIRQGAYEQYF.

This clonotype was counted many times. CDR3 sequence: CASSWGQGGDNEQFF. The CDR3 DNA follows: TGCGCCAGCAGCTGGGGACAGGGGGGGGACAATGAGCAGTTCTTC. The chain has TRBV5-1 and TRBJ2-1; TRBD1 matches at 11 bases. J was trimmed by 5 bases and V by 3 bases; bases with no gene match: 4. Germline V gives CDR1 SGHRS, CDR2 YFSETQ. The CDR3 is 15 amino acids. Variable domain in full (rest from reference TRBV5-1 and TRBJ2-1): KAGVTQTPRYLIKTRGQQVTLSCSPISGHRSVSWYQQTPGQGLQFLFEYFSETQRNKGNFPGRFSGRQFSNSRSEMNVSTLELGDSALYLCASSWGQGGDNEQFFGPGTRLTVL.

This clonotype was picked up many times. The CDR3 region has the DNA TGCGCCAGCAGCTCACTAGGACAGGGGTCGAACACTGAAGCTTTCTTT. Its protein product is CASSSLGQGSNTEAFF. The rearrangement uses TRBV5-1 and TRBJ1-1, with TRBD1 matching over 9 bases. With 3 bases clipped from V and 1 base from J, the junction kept 7 bases outside the gene matches. CDR3 length: 16 residues. Germline V gene sequence: CDR1 SGHRS, CDR2 YFSETQ.

In its sample, this clonotype was seen a few times. The chain couples TRBV3-1 to TRBJ1-2; D ambiguous. The CDR3 runs 15 residues. Trimming took 1 base from V and 0 from J, leaving 9 bases between them. Per germline, CDR1 LGHDT and CDR2 YNNKEL (reference sequence). In nucleotides, the CDR3 is TGTGCCAGCAGCCAAGGTATAGGGACTAACTATGGCTACACCTTC. Translated, it gives CASSQGIGTNYGYTF.

This clonotype showed up many times. The chain carries TRBV6-1 and TRBJ2-5; a weak D match, TRBD1 (6 bases). Deletions cut 6 bases from V and 5 bases from J, with 19 bases between. The length of the CDR3 is 15 residues. Germline-derived CDR1 and CDR2 are MNHNS and SASEGT. The CDR3 here is CASSPTRPGVETQYF. CDR3 nucleotide sequence: TGTGCCAGCAGCCCGACAAGGCCAGGGGTGGAGACCCAGTACTTC.

In this sample, this clonotype turned up a few times. CDR3 protein: CASSPGARIGNQPQHF. CDR3 nucleotide sequence: TGTGCCAGCAGCCCGGGGGCGAGAATCGGCAATCAGCCCCAGCATTTT. The chain combines TRBV4-2 with TRBJ1-5; tentatively, D is TRBD1 (6 bases). Germline-derived CDR1 and CDR2 are LGHNA and YNFKEQ. The length of the CDR3 is 16 residues. V lost 4 bases and J lost 2, with 15 bases in between.

This clonotype has ten or more counts. V usage is TRBV5-4 and J usage is TRBJ2-1, with a tentative D call TRBD2 (6 bases). The ends were cut back, 4 bases at V and 0 bases at J, with 11 bases in the middle. CDR1 SGHNT and CDR2 YYREEE come from the germline V gene (reference sequence). This CDR3 comprises 15 residues. The CDR3 DNA is TGTGCCAGCAGCGACCGGGACTCCTCCTACAATGAGCAGTTCTTC. Protein sequence: CASSDRDSSYNEQFF.

This clonotype was counted between two and nine times. This rearrangement joins TRBV5-4 to TRBJ2-1; no firm D call. The V end lost 7 bases, the J end lost 5 bases, and 13 bases lay between the germline ends. The CDR3 sequence is 13 residues long. Germline-derived CDR1 and CDR2 are SGHNT and YYREEE (reference sequence). The CDR3 region is CASANGLDNEQFF. The DNA of the CDR3 is TGTGCCAGCGCGAACGGGCTCGACAATGAGCAGTTCTTC.

This chain uses TRBV20-1 with TRBJ1-1, with D unresolved. Trimming left V 2 bases short and J 1 base short, with 11 bases between. In germline, CDR1 is DFQATT, CDR2 SNEGSKA (reference sequence). The CDR3 has 14 amino acids. The CDR3 nucleotides read TGCAGTGCTAGACCCGACGCCCGGAACACTGAAGCTTTCTTT. Translation: CSARPDARNTEAFF.

The gene calls are TRBV7-3 and TRBJ1-6; D unclear. The CDR3 consists of 16 residues. With 3 bases removed from V and 0 bases from J, the gap between germline ends came to 9 bases. Germline CDR1 SGHTA, CDR2 FQGTGA. The CDR3 DNA reads as TGTGCCAGCAGCTTCGACGCGAGCTCCTATAATTCACCCCTCCACTTT. This gives the protein CASSFDASSYNSPLHF.

This clonotype has at least ten counts. The chain links TRBV29-1 to TRBJ2-1; D remains unclear. The CDR3 is made up of 14 amino acids. Per the germline V gene, CDR1 is SQVTM and CDR2 is ANQGSEA. V was trimmed by 7 bases and J by 8 bases, leaving 21 bases between them. The CDR3, as DNA: TGCAGCGGAAGGAGTCGCCTTAGTCAAGATGAGCAGTTCTTC. Protein: CSGRSRLSQDEQFF.

This chain joins TRBV6-1 and TRBJ2-7, with D possibly being TRBD1 (5 bases). There are 14 residues in the CDR3. V lost 6 bases, J lost 1 base, and 13 bases lay in between. Germline assignment: CDR1 MNHNS and CDR2 SASEGT. The CDR3: CASSPRQLSYEQYF. In DNA form, the CDR3 reads TGTGCCAGCAGCCCGAGACAGTTATCCTACGAGCAGTACTTC.

CDR3 bases: TGTGCCAGCAGTTTAGGGGGGTCGGTGAGCTCCTACGAGCAGTACTTC. Amino acids: CASSLGGSVSSYEQYF. This sequence joins TRBV28 and TRBJ2-7; possible D gene TRBD2, 6 bases. V was pared by 2 bases and J by 0 bases, with 14 bases between. The CDR3 sequence is 16 residues long. The germline gives CDR1 MDHEN, CDR2 SYDVKM.

The gene calls are TRBV12-3 or TRBV12-4 and TRBJ2-5, with 10 bases fitting TRBD2. J lost 5 bases, V lost 3 bases, and 6 bases had no gene match. The CDR3 consists of 15 residues. This chain's CDR3 is CASSFASGRGETQYF. The CDR3 DNA reads as TGTGCCAGCAGTTTTGCTAGCGGGAGAGGGGAGACCCAGTACTTC.

The rearrangement links TRBV30 to TRBJ2-1; 11 positions match TRBD2. J gave up 7 bases and V 3 bases, and 2 bases lay outside the gene matches. CDR3 length: 13 amino acids. Germline V gene data show CDR1 as GTSNPN and CDR2 as SVGIG (reference sequence). CDR3 sequence (DNA): TGTGCCTGGAGACTAGCGGGGGCAAATGAGCAGTTCTTC. It encodes CAWRLAGANEQFF.

In this sample, this clonotype turned up many times. This chain connects TRBV20-1 to TRBJ1-5; no clear D. The ends were cut back, 0 bases at V and 4 bases at J, with 10 bases in the middle. From germline, CDR1 is DFQATT and CDR2 SNEGSKA (reference sequence). The CDR3 extends over 14 amino acids. The chain's CDR3 is CSARDSAANQPQHF. CDR3 coding DNA: TGCAGTGCTAGAGATTCAGCAGCAAATCAGCCCCAGCATTTT.

The CDR3: CASSDGGNTEAFF. CDR3 in DNA: TGTGCCAGCAGCGACGGGGGGAACACTGAAGCTTTCTTT. The rearrangement joins TRBV28 to TRBJ1-1; perhaps TRBD1 as D (5 bases). With 6 bases removed from V and 1 base from J, the gap between germline ends came to 9 bases. Germline assignment: CDR1 MDHEN and CDR2 SYDVKM. The CDR3 consists of 13 residues.

This clonotype was observed a few times. This rearrangement joins TRBV24-1 to TRBJ1-2; 7 bases agree with TRBD1. The CDR3 spans 15 residues. Germline V gives CDR1 KGHDR, CDR2 SFDVKD. V lost 3 bases and J lost 6; bases outside the gene matches: 9. CDR3 bases: TGTGCCACCAGTGATGGACCGGGACAGAGAGATGGCTACACCTTC. Its protein product is CATSDGPGQRDGYTF.

V and J are TRBV9 and TRBJ2-1; tentatively, D is TRBD2 (5 bases). The CDR3 consists of 15 residues. Germline CDR1 and CDR2: SGDLS and YYNGEE. V was cut by 0 bases and J by 10 bases, with 17 bases left in between. The CDR3 protein is CASSVGSGTKREQFF. The DNA of the CDR3 is TGTGCCAGCAGCGTAGGGTCGGGAACCAAAAGAGAGCAGTTCTTC.

This clonotype was detected only a few times. The chain links TRBV6-2 or TRBV6-3 to TRBJ2-7; D might be TRBD1 (6 bases). Trimming removed 5 bases at V and 6 bases at J, with 14 bases between. The CDR3 covers 13 residues. The germline gives CDR1 MNHEY, CDR2 SVGEGT. CDR3 in amino acids: CASSHRGQSEQYF. As DNA, the CDR3 is TGTGCCAGCAGTCACCGCGGACAGTCCGAGCAGTACTTC.

This clonotype was detected a few times. This sequence joins TRBV7-9 and TRBJ2-5; possible D gene TRBD2, 5 bases. The CDR3 has 14 amino acids. V lost 2 bases, J lost 5 bases, and 12 bases lay in between. Germline CDR1 and CDR2: SEHNR and FQNEAQ (reference sequence). CDR3: CASSLMSGSETQYF. The CDR3 DNA follows: TGTGCCAGCAGCTTAATGTCGGGGTCCGAGACCCAGTACTTC. The whole variable domain, filled in from reference TRBV7-9 and TRBJ2-5, reads DTGVSQNPRHKITKRGQNVTFRCDPISEHNRLYWYRQTLGQGPEFLTYFQNEAQLEKSRLLSDRFSAERPKGSFSTLEIQRTEQGDSAMYLCASSLMSGSETQYFGPGTRLLVL.

This sequence joins TRBV30 and TRBJ1-4, with D uncertain. CDR3 length equals 11 residues. The germline CDR1 and CDR2 sequences are GTSNPN and SVGIG (reference sequence). Trimming cost V 4 bases and J 9 bases, with 9 bases left between them. In DNA, the CDR3 is TGTGCCTGGATGGGTAAAAAAAAACTGTTTTTT. Amino acids: CAWMGKKKLFF.

This clonotype has only a few counts. This sequence joins TRBV29-1 and TRBJ2-2; 10 positions agree with TRBD2. V trimming: 6 bases; J trimming: 0 bases; junction bases outside the gene matches: 7. This CDR3 contains 16 residues. Germline V gene lookup returns CDR1 SQVTM and CDR2 ANQGSEA. CDR3 region: CSVSGLAETNTGELFF. The CDR3 region has the DNA TGCAGCGTAAGTGGACTAGCGGAAACGAACACCGGGGAGCTGTTTTTT.

This clonotype turned up a few times. The chain links TRBV5-4 to TRBJ2-7, with 7 bases lining up with TRBD1. Per germline, CDR1 SGHNT and CDR2 YYREEE (reference sequence). This CDR3 region has 14 residues. V lost 4 bases, J lost 3 bases, and 7 bases stayed unmatched. Here the CDR3 reads CASSLPGQLYEQYF. The CDR3 region has the DNA TGTGCCAGCAGCCTTCCGGGACAGCTCTACGAGCAGTACTTC.

The genes are TRBV7-9 and TRBJ1-4, with D unclear. The V end lost 5 bases, the J end lost 8 bases, and 18 bases lay between the germline ends. Per the germline V gene, CDR1 is SEHNR and CDR2 is FQNEAQ (reference sequence). The CDR3 spans 15 residues. Here the CDR3 DNA reads TGTGCCAGCAGCCACGGTCGGCTATGGGCGGAAAAACTGTTTTTT. It yields the protein CASSHGRLWAEKLFF.

This clonotype was counted ten times or more. This chain uses TRBV12-3 or TRBV12-4 with TRBJ2-2; D is unclear. V was cut by 0 bases and J by 2 bases, with 7 bases left in between. The CDR3 is 15 residues long. The CDR3 spells CASSLAARNTGELFF. The CDR3 nucleotides are TGTGCCAGCAGTTTAGCGGCCAGAAACACCGGGGAGCTGTTTTTT.

The J gene is TRBJ2-3, the V gene TRBV10-2; no definite D call. Trimming left V 3 bases short and J 1 base short, with 14 bases between. The CDR3 is made up of 16 amino acids. The germline CDR1 and CDR2 sequences are WSHSY and SAAADI. CDR3 sequence: CASSDWHPVGTDTQYF. CDR3 in DNA: TGCGCCAGCAGTGACTGGCACCCGGTGGGCACAGATACGCAGTATTTT.